This entry lists 27 T cell receptor beta chains sequenced from one sample in a study of blood T cell repertoires in COVID-19. The method was immunoSEQ multiplex PCR; TCRdb's version includes in-frame clones alone and lacks a portion of them. The repertoire has some 57,000 clones, over 75% of them found once; the top ten carry roughly 12%. The sequenced material came from peripheral blood. Receptors were obtained from an elderly man with COVID-19, enrolled during active disease.

The V call is TRBV5-1, the J call TRBJ1-2; no firm D call. This CDR3 region has 13 residues. Trimming cost V 6 bases and J 4 bases, with 13 bases left between them. The V gene's germline CDR1 is SGHRS and CDR2 YFSETQ. CDR3 amino acids: CASTSGDGYGYTF. DNA of the CDR3: TGCGCCAGCACTTCCGGGGATGGCTATGGCTACACCTTC. The full variable domain, rest sourced from reference TRBV5-1 and TRBJ1-2, is KAGVTQTPRYLIKTRGQQVTLSCSPISGHRSVSWYQQTPGQGLQFLFEYFSETQRNKGNFPGRFSGRQFSNSRSEMNVSTLELGDSALYLCASTSGDGYGYTFGSGTRLTVV.

The rearrangement joins TRBV30 to TRBJ1-2; D perhaps matches TRBD1 (5 bases). CDR1 and CDR2 from the germline V gene are GTSNPN and SVGIG (reference sequence). The V end was cut by 0 bases, the J end by 4 bases, with 12 bases between. There are 14 residues in the CDR3. The CDR3 here is CAWSVGGKGYGYTF. CDR3 in DNA: TGTGCCTGGAGTGTCGGGGGGAAGGGCTATGGCTACACCTTC. The full variable domain, with the rest looked up from reference TRBV30 and TRBJ1-2, is SQTIHQWPATLVQPVGSPLSLECTVEGTSNPNLYWYRQAAGRGLQLLFYSVGIGQISSEVPQNLSASRPQDRQFILSSKKLLLSDSGFYLCAWSVGGKGYGYTFGSGTRLTVV.

This clone was found once. The chain links TRBV4-2 to TRBJ1-2; unclear D gene. The germline V gene has CDR1 LGHNA and CDR2 YNFKEQ. V dropped 2 bases and J dropped 4 bases, with 8 bases sitting between them. The CDR3 spans 13 residues. CDR3 DNA sequence: TGTGCCAGCAGCCAACGCGGAGGCTATGGCTACACCTTC. This translates into CASSQRGGYGYTF.

The chain links TRBV18 to TRBJ1-6; possibly TRBD1 for D (5 bases). The length of the CDR3 is 14 residues. Trimming removed 3 bases at V and 10 bases at J, with 13 bases between. Germline-derived CDR1 and CDR2 are KGHSH and LQKENI. The CDR3, as DNA: TGTGCCAGCTCACCCCGGGACTCGGACTCACCCCTCCACTTT. It codes for CASSPRDSDSPLHF.

J is TRBJ2-3 and V is TRBV24-1; the match to TRBD1 covers 10 bases. Germline V lookup: CDR1 KGHDR, CDR2 SFDVKD. The CDR3 is 13 residues long. Germline trimming cut 4 bases from V and 9 bases from J; bases unmatched to any gene: 3. CDR3 residues: CATSDQDRGTQYF. In DNA, the CDR3 is TGTGCCACCAGTGACCAGGACAGGGGGACGCAGTATTTT.

In this sample, this clone turned up a few times. The rearrangement links TRBV5-8 to TRBJ1-2; D ambiguous. The CDR3 totals 10 residues. Trimming shortened V by 2 bases and J by 8 bases, and 4 bases separated the two germline ends. Germline lookup yields CDR1 SGHTS and CDR2 YDEGEE. CDR3 sequence: CASSFAGYTF. CDR3 nucleotides: TGTGCCAGCAGCTTTGCGGGCTACACCTTC. The complete variable domain, with remaining parts taken from reference TRBV5-8 and TRBJ1-2, reads EAGVTQSPTHLIKTRGQQATLRCSPISGHTSVYWYQQALGLGLQFLLWYDEGEERNRGNFPPRFSGRQFPNYSSELNVNALELEDSALYLCASSFAGYTFGSGTRLTVV.

This clone was seen once. J is TRBJ2-2 and V is TRBV21-1; the table's D gene call, TRBD2, was not cross checked with the DNA. TRBV21-1 represents a pseudogene. This CDR3 has 20 amino acids. The CDR3 here is CASSKAFGPGGGPLSGELFF. The DNA for the CDR3 is TGTGCCAGCAGCAAAGCGTTCGGGCCGGGAGGGGGCCCTCTCAGCGGGGAGCTGTTTTTT.

This sequence joins TRBV12-5 and TRBJ2-1; 15 bases align to TRBD2. This CDR3 is built from 16 residues. Trimming at V came to 5 bases and at J to 7 bases, leaving 6 bases not matched to a gene. Germline V gene data show CDR1 as LGHNT and CDR2 as FRNRAP. CDR3 sequence reads: CASGRGTSGRTNEQFF. The CDR3 DNA reads as TGTGCTAGTGGTCGCGGGACTAGCGGGAGGACGAATGAGCAGTTCTTC.

This chain joins TRBV12-3 or TRBV12-4 and TRBJ1-1; D remains unclear. V lost 7 bases to trimming and J lost 2 bases, with 11 bases between them. The CDR3 is 13 amino acids. For the CDR3, the DNA is TGTGCCAGCACCCTCAGAGGAAACACTGAAGCTTTCTTT. Translated, it gives CASTLRGNTEAFF.

Only a few counts were recorded for this clone. This chain links TRBV4-3 with TRBJ1-3, with 8 bases aligning to TRBD1. Germline values: CDR1 LGHNA, CDR2 YSLEER. V dropped 3 bases and J dropped 5; count of bases not matched to a gene: 15. The CDR3 runs to 18 residues. The CDR3 loop is CASSHDWPPRTGRNTIYF. The CDR3 DNA follows: TGCGCCAGCAGCCACGATTGGCCCCCTCGGACAGGGCGAAACACCATATATTTT.

The gene calls are TRBV5-1 and TRBJ1-1, with no clear D. The CDR3 extends over 13 amino acids. Trimming took off 2 bases at V and 0 bases at J, with 5 bases between the two ends. CDR1 and CDR2 from the germline V gene are SGHRS and YFSETQ. The CDR3, as DNA: TGCGCCAGCAGCTTAACGGTGAACACTGAAGCTTTCTTT. It encodes CASSLTVNTEAFF. Using reference TRBV5-1 and TRBJ1-1 for the parts outside the CDR3, the full variable domain is KAGVTQTPRYLIKTRGQQVTLSCSPISGHRSVSWYQQTPGQGLQFLFEYFSETQRNKGNFPGRFSGRQFSNSRSEMNVSTLELGDSALYLCASSLTVNTEAFFGQGTRLTVV.

The chain joins TRBV7-2 to TRBJ2-7, with 8 bases fitting TRBD2. The CDR3 spans 15 residues. The germline V gene encodes CDR1 SGHTA and CDR2 FQGNSA. V lost 5 bases to trimming and J lost 5 bases; unmatched junction nucleotides: 11. The CDR3 nucleotides are TGTGCCAGCAGCCCCTCCGGGCGGGGGGTTGACGAGCAGTACTTC. It translates to CASSPSGRGVDEQYF.

V is TRBV6-1 and J is TRBJ1-1; D is unclear. Germline V gene sequence: CDR1 MNHNS, CDR2 SASEGT. There are 12 residues in the CDR3. The V gene lost 2 bases and the J gene lost 11 bases, with 12 bases spanning the gap. CDR3 nucleotides: TGTGCCAGCAGTGAAATAACGGGTCGGGCTTTCTTT. This codes for CASSEITGRAFF.

This chain connects TRBV9 to TRBJ1-4, with a weak D call TRBD1 (6 bases). This CDR3 has 15 amino acids. Germline V lookup: CDR1 SGDLS, CDR2 YYNGEE. Trimming pared 0 bases from V and 6 bases from J, leaving 12 bases between. The CDR3, as DNA: TGTGCCAGCAGCGTAGATGGGGGCGAGCATGAAAAACTGTTTTTT. Protein sequence: CASSVDGGEHEKLFF.

The chain is built from TRBV2 and TRBJ1-3; D call uncertain. Trimming stripped 3 bases from V and 4 bases from J, with 4 bases between. The CDR3 is made up of 12 amino acids. CDR1 is SNHLY and CDR2 is FYNNEI in the germline V gene. The CDR3: CASSDRGNTIYF. As DNA, the CDR3 is TGTGCCAGCAGTGACAGGGGAAACACCATATATTTT.

Concerning this clone itself: The same CDR3 also results from other DNA sequences found in this sample. The V gene is TRBV7-2, the J gene TRBJ2-1; D possibly corresponds to TRBD2 (6 bases). In germline, CDR1 is SGHTA, CDR2 FQGNSA. The CDR3 is 16 amino acids. The V gene lost 5 bases and the J gene lost 10 bases, with 24 bases spanning the gap. The CDR3 loop is CASSTSGEAGDKEQFF. CDR3 in DNA: TGTGCCAGCAGCACCAGTGGGGAGGCCGGCGATAAGGAGCAGTTCTTC. Full variable domain (remainder filled in from reference TRBV7-2 and TRBJ2-1): GAGVSQSPSNKVTEKGKDVELRCDPISGHTALYWYRQSLGQGLEFLIYFQGNSAPDKSGLPSDRFSAERTGGSVSTLTIQRTQQEDSAVYLCASSTSGEAGDKEQFFGPGTRLTVL.

The chain links TRBV24-1 to TRBJ1-5; D is unresolved. CDR3 length: 13 residues. V was clipped by 4 bases and J by 7 bases, with 10 bases between them. The germline V gene has CDR1 KGHDR and CDR2 SFDVKD. CDR3 sequence reads: CATSEKESQPQHF. The CDR3 nucleotides are TGTGCCACCAGTGAGAAGGAGAGCCAGCCCCAGCATTTT.

The J gene is TRBJ2-7, the V gene TRBV7-2; D possibly corresponds to TRBD2 (7 bases). CDR3 size: 15 residues. The V end lost 5 bases, the J end lost 7 bases, and 21 bases lay between the germline ends. The V gene's germline CDR1 is SGHTA and CDR2 FQGNSA. CDR3 sequence: CASSERGGAIREQYF. CDR3 bases: TGTGCCAGCAGCGAAAGAGGGGGGGCAATTCGGGAGCAGTACTTC.

The CDR3 loop reads CASKDWRPDNEQFF. DNA of the CDR3: TGCGCCAGCAAGGATTGGCGGCCTGACAATGAGCAGTTCTTC. The gene calls are TRBV5-1 and TRBJ2-1; D is undetermined. V shed 6 bases and J shed 5 bases, with 15 bases lying between them. In germline, CDR1 is SGHRS, CDR2 YFSETQ. This CDR3 is built from 14 residues.

The gene calls are TRBV19 and TRBJ1-2; D not certain. Trimming removed 5 bases at V and 4 bases at J, with 11 bases between. The V gene's germline CDR1 is LNHDA and CDR2 SQIVND (reference sequence). This CDR3 is built from 13 residues. Here the CDR3 reads CASSHRAGYGYTF. The CDR3 nucleotides read TGTGCCAGTAGTCACCGGGCGGGCTATGGCTACACCTTC.

This clone has more than one count but fewer than ten. The genes are TRBV7-3 and TRBJ2-1; 9 bases agree with TRBD2. This CDR3 has 17 residues. The V segment lost 0 bases and the J segment 2 bases; nucleotides outside the gene matches: 5. From germline, CDR1 is SGHTA and CDR2 FQGTGA. CDR3 loop: CASSLTRGGAAYNEQFF. The CDR3 bases are TGTGCCAGCAGCTTAACACGCGGGGGGGCTGCCTACAATGAGCAGTTCTTC.

This clone was counted once. V usage is TRBV6-5 and J usage is TRBJ1-2; a weak D match, TRBD1 (5 bases). Germline V CDR1 and CDR2: MNHEY, SVGAGI. V was pared by 7 bases and J by 8 bases, with 11 bases between. The CDR3 covers 11 residues. This CDR3 is CASTYKGGYTF. The CDR3 DNA sequence: TGTGCCAGCACCTACAAGGGGGGCTACACCTTC.

Comment on this clone: The same CDR3 arises from other DNA sequences in this sample as well. The J gene is TRBJ2-3, the V gene TRBV7-3; 9 bases line up with TRBD2. Germline V gene lookup returns CDR1 SGHTA and CDR2 FQGTGA. The J segment lost 5 bases and the V segment lost 2 bases, leaving 14 bases of the junction unmatched. CDR3 length equals 18 residues. This CDR3 reads CASSLRGGGGGAGDTQYF. Written as DNA, the CDR3 is TGTGCCAGCAGCTTACGGGGTGGGGGCGGGGGGGCCGGAGATACGCAGTATTTT.

This chain connects TRBV27 to TRBJ1-2; D is possibly TRBD1 (6 bases). Germline CDR1 reads MNHEY; CDR2 reads SMNVEV (reference sequence). The CDR3 is 13 amino acids. The ends were cut back, 10 bases at V and 4 bases at J, with 16 bases in the middle. The CDR3 loop reads CATQGPYAYGYTF. As DNA, the CDR3 is TGTGCCACTCAGGGGCCATACGCCTATGGCTACACCTTC.

The rearrangement uses TRBV7-2 and TRBJ1-1, with D perhaps TRBD1 (6 bases). The CDR3 runs to 14 residues. The germline V and J ends were trimmed by 6 bases and 5 bases, with 16 bases remaining between them. Germline V lookup: CDR1 SGHTA, CDR2 FQGNSA. The CDR3: CASRTRGGLTEAFF. The CDR3, as DNA: TGTGCCAGCAGAACCCGGGGGGGCTTGACTGAAGCTTTCTTT.

The chain joins TRBV7-2 to TRBJ2-7; TRBD1 agrees at 7 bases. Germline assignment: CDR1 SGHTA and CDR2 FQGNSA. The CDR3 has 14 residues. J gave up 6 bases and V 1 base, and 6 bases lay outside the gene matches. The CDR3 nucleotides are TGTGCCAGCAGCTTAGACAGGGGCGTAGGCGAGCAGTACGTC. Its translation is CASSLDRGVGEQYV.

This clone was counted once. The chain recombines TRBV21-1 with TRBJ2-1; the D call of TRBD2 is as the table states it, not checked on the DNA. TRBV21-1 is a known pseudogene. The CDR3 has 14 amino acids. CDR3 DNA: TGTGCCAGCAGCACCCGACTAGCCTACAATGAGCAGTTCTTC. Protein: CASSTRLAYNEQFF.